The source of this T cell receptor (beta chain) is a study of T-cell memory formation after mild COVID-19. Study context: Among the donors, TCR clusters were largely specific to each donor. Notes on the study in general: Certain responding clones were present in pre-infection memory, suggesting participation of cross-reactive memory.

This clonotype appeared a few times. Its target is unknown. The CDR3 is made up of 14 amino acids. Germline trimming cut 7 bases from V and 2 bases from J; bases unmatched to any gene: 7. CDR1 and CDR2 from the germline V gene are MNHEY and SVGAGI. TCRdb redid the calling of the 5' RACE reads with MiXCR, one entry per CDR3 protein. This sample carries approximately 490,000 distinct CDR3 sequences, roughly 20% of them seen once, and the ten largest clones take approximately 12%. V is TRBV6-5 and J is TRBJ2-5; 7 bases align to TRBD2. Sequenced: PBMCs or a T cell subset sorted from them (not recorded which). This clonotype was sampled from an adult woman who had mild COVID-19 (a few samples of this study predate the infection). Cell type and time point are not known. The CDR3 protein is CASTGSREQETQYF. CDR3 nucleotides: TGTGCCAGCACCGGTTCGCGGGAGCAAGAGACCCAGTACTTC.